The 24 T cell receptor beta chains presented below share a single source sample, sequenced in a study of vaccination and CD4 T cells after COVID-19. Treatment of the sample: approximately 9-day PBMC culture with coronavirus spike peptide pools or control peptides (ViraFEST assay). The antigens of these receptors remain unknown. Cultured CD4+ T cell DNA was sequenced using the Oncomine TCR Beta short-read assay. TCRdb called the PCR reads again in MiXCR, with one record for every CDR3 protein. The sample holds about 20,000 distinct CDR3 sequences, 43% seen once. The sample in question was CD4+ T cells from blood, cultured in vitro, obtained after SARS-CoV-2 vaccination. These receptors were obtained from a human donor who had recovered from COVID-19.

By sample share, this clonotype is medium-sized (0.01 to 0.1%). V and J are TRBV20-1 and TRBJ2-2; TRBD2 is a possible D gene (7 bases). Trimming removed 4 bases at V and 4 bases at J, with 13 bases between. This CDR3 has 14 amino acids. The germline V gene encodes CDR1 DFQATT and CDR2 SNEGSKA (reference sequence). CDR3 sequence (DNA): TGCAGTGCTAAGCAGGGAGGGGGCACCGGGGAGCTGTTTTTT. It translates to CSAKQGGGTGELFF.

This clonotype was seen only a few times. The chain uses TRBV7-9 and TRBJ2-1; D unclear. Trimming took off 5 bases at V and 6 bases at J, with 8 bases between the two ends. The CDR3 extends over 12 amino acids. Germline CDR1 and CDR2: SEHNR and FQNEAQ (reference sequence). DNA for the CDR3: TGTGCCAGCAGCCCGATCGGCAATGAGCAGTTCTTC. Translating it yields CASSPIGNEQFF.

The V call is TRBV20-1, the J call TRBJ2-4; D remains unclear. The length of the CDR3 is 14 residues. The germline gives CDR1 DFQATT, CDR2 SNEGSKA (reference sequence). Trimming took off 0 bases at V and 8 bases at J, with 14 bases between the two ends. The CDR3 region has the DNA TGCAGTGCTAGAGATCCAGTACTTGGGTACATTCAGTACTTC. As protein: CSARDPVLGYIQYF.

J is TRBJ1-2 and V is TRBV20-1; TRBD1 matches at 10 bases. After removal of 2 bases from V and 7 bases from J, the junction contained 7 bases not matched to a gene. CDR1 DFQATT and CDR2 SNEGSKA come from the germline V gene (reference sequence). This CDR3 has 14 amino acids. CDR3 nucleotide sequence: TGCAGTGCTAGACCCGGGACAGGGGCTAGTGGCTACACCTTC. Its protein product is CSARPGTGASGYTF.

The rearrangement links TRBV11-2 to TRBJ2-2, with D perhaps being TRBD1 or TRBD2 (6 bases each). This CDR3 spans 15 amino acids. From germline, CDR1 is SGHAT and CDR2 FQNNGV. V was cut by 8 bases and J by 7 bases, with 20 bases left in between. The CDR3 loop is CASHSRGAGGGELFF. The CDR3 region has the DNA TGTGCCAGCCACAGTAGGGGGGCTGGGGGCGGGGAGCTGTTTTTT.

This clonotype showed up just a few times. The chain combines TRBV5-4 with TRBJ1-1, with a tentative D call TRBD1 (5 bases). CDR1 and CDR2 (germline): SGHNT, YYREEE (reference sequence). This CDR3 comprises 16 residues. Trimming stripped 5 bases from V and 0 bases from J, with 17 bases between. The CDR3 region is CASSHPAGGMNTEAFF. CDR3 coding DNA: TGTGCCAGCAGTCATCCCGCGGGGGGTATGAACACTGAAGCTTTCTTT.

This rearrangement joins TRBV20-1 to TRBJ2-5, with TRBD2 as a possible D gene (5 bases). V lost 8 bases and J 5 bases, leaving 21 bases between the germline ends. Germline CDR1 DFQATT, CDR2 SNEGSKA (reference sequence). This CDR3 has 14 residues. CDR3 in DNA: TGCAGTCTCCGACTATACACGCGGAGGGAGACCCAGTACTTC. Residues: CSLRLYTRRETQYF.

V is TRBV14 and J is TRBJ1-6; D might be TRBD1 (5 bases). CDR1 SGHDN and CDR2 FVKESK come from the germline V gene. This CDR3 comprises 17 residues. Trimming took 4 bases from V and 0 from J, leaving 13 bases between them. Written as DNA, the CDR3 is TGTGCCAGCAGCCGGAAAAGACAGAGCTCCTATAATTCACCCCTCCACTTT. It translates to CASSRKRQSSYNSPLHF.

There are a few counts of this clonotype. This chain uses TRBV7-3 with TRBJ2-1; 8 nucleotides match TRBD2. This CDR3 is built from 15 residues. Trimming removed 2 bases from V and 7 bases from J; junction bases left unmatched: 7. Per the germline V gene, CDR1 is SGHTA and CDR2 is FQGTGA. The CDR3, as DNA: TGTGCCAGCAGCTTATCAGGGACTAGACCAAATGAGCAGTTCTTC. This codes for CASSLSGTRPNEQFF.

A few counts support this clonotype. The chain has TRBV7-9 and TRBJ2-7, with D perhaps TRBD1 or TRBD2 (5 bases each). There are 14 residues in the CDR3. Germline V gene lookup returns CDR1 SEHNR and CDR2 FQNEAQ (reference sequence). Trimming shortened V by 0 bases and J by 5 bases, and 11 bases separated the two germline ends. The CDR3 DNA sequence: TGTGCCAGCAGCTTAGCGGGGGTCGGCCACGAGCAGTACTTC. Amino acid sequence: CASSLAGVGHEQYF.

The chain links TRBV12-3 or TRBV12-4 to TRBJ2-7, with 7 bases matching TRBD1. V lost 5 bases to trimming and J lost 3 bases; unmatched junction nucleotides: 4. The CDR3 spans 13 residues. The CDR3 here is CASSTGTVYEQYF. DNA for the CDR3: TGTGCCAGCAGTACCGGGACAGTCTACGAGCAGTACTTC.

This chain connects TRBV29-1 to TRBJ1-1; 10 bases match TRBD1. The CDR3 is made up of 15 amino acids. Per the germline V gene, CDR1 is SQVTM and CDR2 is ANQGSEA. The J segment lost 0 bases and the V segment lost 7 bases, leaving 8 bases of the junction unmatched. CDR3 region: CSAWTGGNLNTEAFF. In nucleotides, the CDR3 is TGCAGCGCCTGGACAGGGGGGAACCTGAACACTGAAGCTTTCTTT.

This chain connects TRBV6-5 to TRBJ2-3; tentative D call: TRBD2 (7 bases). Deletions cut 0 bases from V and 4 bases from J, with 20 bases between. Germline V lookup: CDR1 MNHEY, CDR2 SVGAGI. This CDR3 has 18 residues. The DNA of the CDR3 is TGTGCCAGCAGTTACTCGCCCTTGGGGAGGGGGTCGGCAGATACGCAGTATTTT. As protein: CASSYSPLGRGSADTQYF.

This clonotype appeared once. The gene calls are TRBV4-3 and TRBJ2-5; tentative D call: TRBD1 (6 bases). CDR1 is LGHNA and CDR2 is YSLEER in the germline V gene. Trimming shortened V by 1 base and J by 0 bases, and 6 bases separated the two germline ends. CDR3 length: 14 residues. CDR3 sequence (DNA): TGCGCCAGCAGCCAAGGACAGGACCAAGAGACCCAGTACTTC. The encoded protein is CASSQGQDQETQYF.

The chain carries TRBV2 and TRBJ2-3; D is ambiguous. CDR1 and CDR2 from the germline V gene are SNHLY and FYNNEI. CDR3 size: 12 residues. The V end was cut by 6 bases, the J end by 2 bases, with 6 bases between. DNA of the CDR3: TGTGCCAGCAGGTCCTACACAGATACGCAGTATTTT. This translates into CASRSYTDTQYF.

Only one count was recorded for this clonotype. J is TRBJ2-5 and V is TRBV14, with 7 bases aligning to TRBD1. From germline, CDR1 is SGHDN and CDR2 FVKESK. V dropped 2 bases and J dropped 5; count of bases not matched to a gene: 11. The CDR3 runs to 16 residues. The DNA for the CDR3 is TGTGCCAGCAGCCAACCTCAAGCAGGGGGACGGGAGACCCAGTACTTC. Translating gives CASSQPQAGGRETQYF.

This clonotype was seen a few times. The rearrangement joins TRBV6-1 to TRBJ1-1; no definite D call. Deletions cut 7 bases from V and 7 bases from J, with 10 bases between. Germline CDR1 MNHNS, CDR2 SASEGT. This CDR3 region has 11 residues. The CDR3 loop reads CASTATIEAFF. Written as DNA, the CDR3 is TGTGCCAGCACCGCAACTATTGAAGCTTTCTTT.

This clonotype was detected only a few times. The rearrangement joins TRBV20-1 to TRBJ2-1; 14 bases are a match to TRBD2. J gave up 7 bases and V 3 bases, and 8 bases lay outside the gene matches. This CDR3 has 16 amino acids. The V gene's germline CDR1 is DFQATT and CDR2 SNEGSKA (reference sequence). The CDR3 protein is CSASPGLAGAANEQFF. Here the CDR3 DNA reads TGCAGTGCTAGCCCGGGACTAGCGGGAGCAGCAAATGAGCAGTTCTTC.

This clonotype was observed a handful of times. The rearrangement links TRBV28 to TRBJ1-2; 7 bases line up with TRBD1. The CDR3 has 13 amino acids. V was pared by 4 bases and J by 2 bases, with 1 base of the junction left unmatched. The V gene's germline CDR1 is MDHEN and CDR2 SYDVKM. This chain's CDR3 is CASSSGQNYGYTF. Here the CDR3 DNA reads TGTGCCAGCAGTTCGGGACAGAACTATGGCTACACCTTC.

The gene calls are TRBV20-1 and TRBJ2-2; D may be TRBD1 (6 bases). Germline CDR1 is DFQATT and CDR2 is SNEGSKA (reference sequence). The germline V and J ends were trimmed by 2 bases and 2 bases, with 12 bases remaining between them. This CDR3 has 15 amino acids. The CDR3 DNA follows: TGCAGTGCTAGAAGTGGGACATCTAACACCGGGGAGCTGTTTTTT. This translates into CSARSGTSNTGELFF.

This clonotype has a handful of counts. J is TRBJ1-6 and V is TRBV6-2 or TRBV6-3; D call uncertain. The germline gives CDR1 MNHEY, CDR2 SVGEGT. V was clipped by 7 bases and J by 14 bases, with 18 bases between them. The CDR3 is 13 residues long. The CDR3 DNA reads as TGTGCCAGCACCACCAATCCGGACTCGGCCCTCCACTTT. This sequence encodes CASTTNPDSALHF.

The CDR3, as DNA: TGTGCCAGCAGCTTAGTGGATGTTGTGTTCGGGACTAGCGGATTCACAGATACGCAGTATTTT. It translates to CASSLVDVVFGTSGFTDTQYF. The V gene is TRBV7-2, the J gene TRBJ2-3, with 11 bases aligning to TRBD2. The V and J ends lost 1 base and 2 bases, in that order; junction bases with no gene match: 17. Per germline, CDR1 SGHTA and CDR2 FQGNSA. This CDR3 is built from 21 residues.

This clonotype was detected a few times. The V gene is TRBV24-1, the J gene TRBJ2-1; TRBD1 matches at 9 bases. This CDR3 region has 15 residues. Germline trimming cut 1 base from V and 5 bases from J; bases unmatched to any gene: 2. CDR1 is KGHDR and CDR2 is SFDVKD in the germline V gene. The DNA for the CDR3 is TGTGCCACCAGTGATTTAGGGACAGGGAACAATGAGCAGTTCTTC. Protein: CATSDLGTGNNEQFF.

This clonotype was observed a few times. The J gene is TRBJ1-2, the V gene TRBV10-3; D remains unclear. CDR1 is ENHRY and CDR2 is SYGVKD in the germline V gene. This CDR3 region has 14 residues. Trimming left V 0 bases short and J 8 bases short, with 13 bases between. The CDR3 nucleotides are TGTGCCATCAGTGAGTCTATTGAAAAGCAGGGCTACACCTTC. It is translated as CAISESIEKQGYTF.